These 15 T cell receptor beta chains were all obtained from the same sample, sequenced in a study of identical twins. From the 5' RACE reads, TCRdb called clonotypes with MiXCR, one entry per CDR3 protein. Here the sample spans some 1,600,000 distinct CDR3 sequences, 32% being singletons. The source material was cord blood. Source of these receptors: a newborn girl in good health.

This clonotype was seen a handful of times. The chain combines TRBV30 with TRBJ2-1, with 7 bases matching TRBD1. The CDR3 covers 13 residues. V lost 3 bases to trimming and J lost 4 bases; unmatched junction nucleotides: 3. Germline lookup yields CDR1 GTSNPN and CDR2 SVGIG (reference sequence). Here the CDR3 reads CAWSKGAYNEQFF. The CDR3, as DNA: TGTGCCTGGAGCAAGGGGGCTTACAATGAGCAGTTCTTC.

Worth noting for this clonotype: Being one base from a much bigger clone, this may be a read error. This chain uses TRBV11-2 with TRBJ2-3, with a weak D call TRBD2 (6 bases). This CDR3 spans 17 amino acids. CDR1 and CDR2 from the germline V gene are SGHAT and FQNNGV. Here the CDR3 reads CASGFGGWEASTDTQYF. Written as DNA, the CDR3 is TGTGCCAGCGGCTTTGGGGGTTGGGAGGCTAGCACAGATACGCAGTATTTT.

This chain connects TRBV20-1 to TRBJ2-1; 15 positions agree with TRBD2. Germline V gene sequence: CDR1 DFQATT, CDR2 SNEGSKA (reference sequence). With V trimmed by 6 bases and J by 8 bases, 17 bases remained unmatched. This CDR3 region has 18 residues. DNA for the CDR3: TGCAGTGCCCCCTCGTTGGGGACTAGCGGGAGGAGGGTCGATGAGCAGTTCTTC. It encodes CSAPSLGTSGRRVDEQFF.

The rearrangement joins TRBV7-2 to TRBJ1-6; D uncertain. The germline gives CDR1 SGHTA, CDR2 FQGNSA. This CDR3 has 15 amino acids. V lost 6 bases to trimming and J lost 0 bases, with 9 bases between them. The CDR3 here is CASRKGSSYNSPLHF. The CDR3 DNA sequence: TGTGCCAGCAGAAAAGGGAGCTCCTATAATTCACCCCTCCACTTT. Filled out from reference TRBV7-2 and TRBJ1-6, the complete variable domain reads GAGVSQSPSNKVTEKGKDVELRCDPISGHTALYWYRQSLGQGLEFLIYFQGNSAPDKSGLPSDRFSAERTGGSVSTLTIQRTQQEDSAVYLCASRKGSSYNSPLHFGNGTRLTVT.

In this sample, this clonotype turned up a few times. Here the CDR3 DNA reads TGCAGTGCTAGAAAGGTGTTCGACTACCTACAAGAGACCCAGTACTTC. This translates into CSARKVFDYLQETQYF. J is TRBJ2-5 and V is TRBV20-1; tentative D call: TRBD2 (5 bases). This CDR3 is built from 16 residues. Germline V gives CDR1 DFQATT, CDR2 SNEGSKA (reference sequence). The ends were cut back, 2 bases at V and 2 bases at J, with 18 bases in the middle.

This clonotype was detected a few times. The chain's CDR3 is CASSSLDRAFNYGYTF. The CDR3 DNA sequence: TGTGCCAGCAGCTCCCTGGACAGGGCATTTAACTATGGCTACACCTTC. The chain is built from TRBV11-2 and TRBJ1-2; TRBD1 matches 8 bases. Trimming at V came to 4 bases and at J to 1 base, leaving 8 bases not matched to a gene. The CDR3 sequence is 16 residues long. Germline values: CDR1 SGHAT, CDR2 FQNNGV.

The V and J genes are TRBV6-2 or TRBV6-3 and TRBJ1-5; D might be TRBD1 (6 bases). The CDR3 is 14 amino acids. CDR1 is MNHEY, CDR2 SVGEGT, per germline. Trimming left V 6 bases short and J 6 bases short, with 15 bases between. The chain's CDR3 is CASRPTGAGQPQHF. CDR3 in DNA: TGTGCCAGCAGACCGACAGGTGCGGGTCAGCCCCAGCATTTT.

The chain combines TRBV4-1 with TRBJ2-1; 9 positions match TRBD1. The junction had 7 bases not matched to a gene; V was cut back by 4 bases and J by 6 bases. This CDR3 comprises 15 residues. Per germline, CDR1 MGHRA and CDR2 YSYEKL. For the CDR3, the DNA is TGCGCCAGCAGCCCCAGGTGGGGACAGGGCAATGAGCAGTTCTTC. It encodes CASSPRWGQGNEQFF.

This clonotype was found a few times. The rearrangement uses TRBV20-1 and TRBJ1-2; possibly TRBD1 for D (6 bases). Germline CDR1 and CDR2: DFQATT and SNEGSKA (reference sequence). Trimming left V 6 bases short and J 4 bases short, with 15 bases between. This CDR3 spans 13 amino acids. As DNA, the CDR3 is TGCAGTGCCATATTAACAGGGTCCTATGGCTACACCTTC. Translated: CSAILTGSYGYTF.

This chain joins TRBV27 and TRBJ2-2; no firm D call. The CDR3 has 10 residues. CDR1 and CDR2 (germline): MNHEY, SMNVEV (reference sequence). The germline V and J ends were trimmed by 10 bases and 9 bases, with 9 bases remaining between them. For the CDR3, the DNA is TGTGCCAACCTTTCACGGGAGCTGTTTTTT. Translation: CANLSRELFF.

The J gene is TRBJ2-3, the V gene TRBV28; maybe TRBD2 (6 bases). This CDR3 comprises 19 residues. V was shortened by 5 bases and J by 2 bases, with 26 bases between the two germline ends. Germline CDR1 reads MDHEN; CDR2 reads SYDVKM. The CDR3 DNA follows: TGTGCCAGCAGTCCACCGTTTTGGGGATGGCGGGACCACACAGATACGCAGTATTTT. Translation gives CASSPPFWGWRDHTDTQYF.

This chain uses TRBV29-1 with TRBJ2-3, with D possibly TRBD1 on 6 matching bases. Germline CDR1 reads SQVTM; CDR2 reads ANQGSEA. This CDR3 spans 16 amino acids. CDR3 residues: CGMGTREGISTDTQYF. CDR3 DNA sequence: TGCGGCATGGGGACAAGGGAAGGAATTAGCACAGATACGCAGTATTTT.

V is TRBV28 and J is TRBJ2-1; D tentatively reads TRBD1 or TRBD2 (6 bases each). V was pared by 7 bases and J by 4 bases, with 17 bases between. Germline lookup yields CDR1 MDHEN and CDR2 SYDVKM. The CDR3 extends over 15 amino acids. CDR3 in DNA: TGTGCCAGCACTAAAGGAGGGGGGCTATACAATGAGCAGTTCTTC. This codes for CASTKGGGLYNEQFF.

This clonotype was counted ten times or more. The gene calls are TRBV12-3 or TRBV12-4 and TRBJ2-5; 7 bases align to TRBD1. This CDR3 contains 14 residues. V dropped 5 bases and J dropped 5; count of bases not matched to a gene: 8. The CDR3: CASSEYGTAETQYF. CDR3 bases: TGTGCCAGCAGTGAATATGGGACAGCCGAGACCCAGTACTTC.

This clonotype was detected only a few times. The chain joins TRBV15 to TRBJ2-4; 8 bases fit TRBD1. The CDR3 totals 19 residues. Germline assignment: CDR1 LNHNV and CDR2 YYDKDF (reference sequence). The V gene end was trimmed by 4 bases and the J gene end by 3 bases; junction bases not matched to a gene: 17. CDR3 DNA: TGTGCCACCAGCACGTCCGACAGGGGTTCTTTTGTGGGCAAAAACATTCAGTACTTC. It codes for CATSTSDRGSFVGKNIQYF.